This TCR beta chain came from a study of CD8+ T cells in alopecia areata (dated by TCRdb to 2016 to 2018). Regarding the complete study: The treated patients took part in an open-label pilot trial in which moderate-to-severe alopecia areata was treated with oral tofacitinib at 5 to 10 mg twice daily. Tofacitinib was administered for 6 to 18 months, and 6 months of follow-up off drug were then conducted to assess delayed response and recurrence. Disease severity in treated patients was measured with the SALT score, which quantifies the percentage of affected scalp surface area. In both human patients and the C3H/HeJ mouse model, the study applied high-throughput TCRbeta sequencing to look at T cell clonal expansion in alopecia areata. Human TCRbeta sequencing covered scalp tissue and sorted CD4+ and CD8+ peripheral blood T cells from patchy and totalis/universalis alopecia areata patients and healthy controls. Biopsies were taken from tofacitinib-treated patients at baseline and again at 4 and 24 weeks into treatment, and several of those patients also had a later scalp biopsy. Scalp clonality was compared across normal scalp (n=4), patchy alopecia areata scalp (n=8), and alopecia totalis/universalis scalp (n=8). RNA was obtained with the PAXgene miRNA kit for fixed scalp, the miRNeasy kit for PBMCs, and the RNeasy kit for mouse skin. immunoSEQ multiplex PCR using 35 Vbeta forward primers and 13 Jbeta reverse primers was used to amplify TCRbeta CDR3 regions. Findings and caveats that apply to the study as a whole: With tofacitinib, both scalp clonality and the number of expanded CD8+ clones among the top 100 scalp clones went down significantly. During tofacitinib treatment, many expanded lesional clones stuck around in both scalp and blood, and this persistence may partly explain why relapse happens after treatment is stopped. Shared TCR sequences between patients were less evident than in mice, which may be partly attributable to HLA diversity in the patient population. Higher clonality and more expanded CD8+ clones were observed in lesional scalp than in normal scalp, particularly in alopecia totalis/universalis, a finding suggestive of antigenic drive. Resident alphabeta T cells in normal human skin are also sequenced, complicating scalp TCR repertoire analysis, unlike mouse skin dominated by gammadelta T cells. The treated cohort was small, with a single nonresponder, so links between baseline CD8+ expansion and response need larger studies.

Looking up the germline V gene yields CDR1 MNHEY and CDR2 SVGAGI. The CDR3 holds 14 amino acids from the cysteine to the phenylalanine. Here the CDR3 DNA is all that survives: 42 bases in frame from base 1. Trimmed from V: 6 bases; trimmed from J: 6 bases; junction bases lacking a gene match: 10. Receptor amplification or capture employed the immunoSEQ multiplex PCR assay. For TCR sequencing, RNA was extracted from every sample and reverse transcribed into cDNA to serve as template. SuperScript III was used to make first-strand cDNA, primed with a 2:1 mix of oligo-dT and random hexamers. A synthetic immune receptor repertoire was used to gauge amplification bias, and whatever bias remained was removed computationally. The study's own analysis went as follows. Raw reads were preprocessed to remove errors, and CDR3 was defined by IMGT conventions from the conserved cysteine to phenylalanine. Clonality was calculated as 1 minus Shannon entropy normalized by log2 of the number of productive unique TCRs. Whether scalp clones were CD4 or CD8 was inferred by matching scalp TCRbeta sequences against CD4 and CD8 repertoires sorted from blood. Entries here come from immuneACCESS through TCRdb and include only in-frame sequences with V and J called. Some clones fail to appear in such tables; in the studies checked, an unresolved V gene covers under half of the shortfall, and the cause of the remainder is unknown. The V and J calls and clone size are taken from that table; D and trimming were inferred from the DNA. In this sample the table shows roughly 190,000 clones, about three fifths of which occur a single time. The ten largest clones capture under 1.2% of the sample.

This clone has more than one count but fewer than ten. Its antigen is still unknown. Base qualities are not recorded, but no much larger clone differs from it by a single base. Reading the label with the study, this specimen's time point is: less than 25 weeks on oral tofacitinib. The meaning of the sample's treatment or condition label: oral pan-JAK inhibitor, 5-10 mg twice daily. Peripheral blood and lesional scalp punch biopsies were obtained from patients with alopecia areata. After PBMCs were isolated by density centrifugation and stained for CD3, CD4 and CD8, a FACSAria was used to sort CD4+ and CD8+ T cells.

The chain is encoded by TRBV6-5 joined to TRBJ2-7, with 8 central nucleotides matching TRBD2. The sequence came from a human donor with alopecia areata. Source: CD4+ T cells sorted from blood, taken at week 24, from a patient treated with tofacitinib. The CDR3 protein is CASRTPGLEGEQYF. The base sequence is TGTGCCAGCAGAACGCCGGGACTAGAGGGCGAGCAGTACTTC.